This T cell receptor beta chain derives from a study of response to subunit inactivated influenza vaccine. TCRdb processed the RT-PCR reads anew with MiXCR; each CDR3 protein has one entry. The sample consists of roughly 700,000 distinct CDR3 sequences, approximately 15% of them appearing once. This clonotype occurred a few times. Germline assignment: CDR1 MNHEY and CDR2 SVGEGT. The CDR3 loop spans 14 amino acids. The trim removed 5 bases at V and 5 bases at J, leaving 6 bases unmatched. The sequence was obtained from a man aged 45-65 years who received an inactivated influenza vaccine. The sequencing used PBMCs from blood, collected 14 to 15 days before vaccination. The chain joins TRBV6-2 or TRBV6-3 to TRBJ2-1, with 7 bases matching TRBD1. The CDR3 reads CASSDRAGHNEQFF. In DNA, the CDR3 is TGTGCCAGCAGTGACAGGGCTGGGCACAATGAGCAGTTCTTC.